The following is a T cell receptor (beta chain) sequence with its context. Its matching antigen is unknown. Tregs were sorted as CD4+CD25+CD127-/low cells. Full-length variable regions came from constant-region reverse primers plus semi-nested Nested Universal Primer A PCR. TCRdb reprocessed the 5' RACE reads via MiXCR and lists one record per CDR3 protein. The sample shows 9,500 to 15,000 distinct CDR3 sequences, just over 50% of them seen only once. Study findings and constraints: In terms of TCR gene usage, tumor memory CD4+ T cells clustered together with blood and lymph node memory CD4+ cells, as well as with lymph node naive CD4+ cells. Greatest tumor Treg TCR overlap was with tumor naive CD4+ cells. The larger cohort examined one V-J beta rearrangement, not whole repertoires.

Specimen: tumor-infiltrating Tregs sorted from the breast tumor. This TCR was sampled from a female donor with breast cancer.

The DNA of the CDR3 is TGTGCCAGCAACGGACTAGCGGGAGTCGGTGAGCAGTACTTC. It encodes CASNGLAGVGEQYF. V and J are TRBV25-1 and TRBJ2-7; TRBD2 agrees at 13 bases. The CDR3 is 14 amino acids. J gave up 7 bases and V 7 bases, and 7 bases lay outside the gene matches. The germline CDR1 and CDR2 sequences are MGHDK and SYGVNS.